These 18 T cell receptor beta chains were all obtained from the same sample, sequenced in a study of blood T cell repertoires in COVID-19. TCRdb's table, derived via immunoSEQ multiplex PCR, lists solely in-frame clones and lacks some. The sample lists about 250,000 clones, 75% to 85% occurring once. The sample taken for sequencing was PBMCs or T cells enriched from blood (not recorded which). Receptors originate from a woman in her forties or fifties with acute COVID-19.

The V call is TRBV2, the J call TRBJ1-5, with D possibly matching TRBD1 (6 bases). The CDR3 spans 13 residues. V lost 5 bases to trimming and J lost 10 bases, with 15 bases between them. The germline gives CDR1 SNHLY, CDR2 FYNNEI. The CDR3 reads CASSSGVVEPQHF. The CDR3 region has the DNA TGTGCCAGCAGTTCAGGGGTGGTTGAACCCCAGCATTTT.

This chain connects TRBV6-2 or TRBV6-3 to TRBJ2-7; 9 nucleotides align to TRBD1. Germline-derived CDR1 and CDR2 are MNHEY and SVGEGT. CDR3 length equals 14 residues. V was pared by 5 bases and J by 4 bases, with 6 bases of the junction left unmatched. CDR3 DNA sequence: TGTGCCAGCAGTCCAGACAGGGGGAGATACGAGCAGTACTTC. Its protein product is CASSPDRGRYEQYF.

The chain carries TRBV5-1 and TRBJ2-6; tentatively, D is TRBD1 (5 bases). The CDR3 extends over 16 amino acids. From germline, CDR1 is SGHRS and CDR2 YFSETQ. The V end was cut by 4 bases, the J end by 0 bases, with 11 bases between. In DNA, the CDR3 is TGCGCCAGCAGCGTCAGGGTTCTCTCTGGGGCCAACGTCCTGACTTTC. It encodes CASSVRVLSGANVLTF.

The chain employs TRBV30 and TRBJ1-4, with D tentatively TRBD1 (6 bases). Germline V CDR1 and CDR2: GTSNPN, SVGIG (reference sequence). This CDR3 comprises 14 residues. Trimming stripped 2 bases from V and 5 bases from J, with 12 bases between. This CDR3 is CAWSPVDRNEKLFF. DNA of the CDR3: TGTGCCTGGAGTCCCGTCGACAGGAATGAAAAACTGTTTTTT.

This clone has a handful of counts. The chain employs TRBV4-3 and TRBJ1-2; 10 bases are shared with TRBD1. This CDR3 region has 15 residues. The V and J ends lost 5 bases and 8 bases, in that order; junction bases with no gene match: 11. Germline values: CDR1 LGHNA, CDR2 YSLEER. The CDR3 region has the DNA TGCGCCAGCAGCTCAAACCCCGGGACAGGGGTAGGCTACACCTTC. Translating it yields CASSSNPGTGVGYTF.

The rearrangement links TRBV7-2 to TRBJ2-3; TRBD2 matches at 11 bases. CDR1 SGHTA and CDR2 FQGNSA come from the germline V gene. Germline trimming cut 3 bases from V and 4 bases from J; bases unmatched to any gene: 6. The CDR3 is 16 amino acids. CDR3 sequence reads: CASSFEASGGSDTQYF. CDR3 nucleotide sequence: TGTGCCAGCAGCTTCGAGGCTAGCGGGGGGTCAGATACGCAGTATTTT.

V and J are TRBV15 and TRBJ1-6, with unresolved D. The ends were cut back, 4 bases at V and 0 bases at J, with 7 bases in the middle. CDR1 and CDR2 from the germline V gene are LNHNV and YYDKDF (reference sequence). The CDR3 consists of 15 residues. This chain's CDR3 is CATSNAVSYNSPLHF. DNA of the CDR3: TGTGCCACCAGCAACGCGGTCTCCTATAATTCACCCCTCCACTTT.

This sequence joins TRBV30 and TRBJ1-6; tentative D call: TRBD1 (6 bases). The CDR3 is 15 residues long. CDR1 GTSNPN and CDR2 SVGIG come from the germline V gene (reference sequence). The V gene lost 0 bases and the J gene lost 7 bases, with 13 bases spanning the gap. The CDR3 sequence is CAWSVNQGPNSPLHF. The CDR3 region has the DNA TGTGCCTGGAGTGTAAATCAGGGGCCAAATTCACCCCTCCACTTT.

This clone was picked up a small number of times. The V gene is TRBV2, the J gene TRBJ1-4, with 9 nucleotides matching TRBD1. V trimming: 6 bases; J trimming: 7 bases; junction bases outside the gene matches: 0. Per germline, CDR1 SNHLY and CDR2 FYNNEI. This CDR3 spans 12 amino acids. The CDR3 spells CASRGQGEKLFF. CDR3 sequence (DNA): TGTGCCAGCAGGGGACAGGGTGAAAAACTGTTTTTT. The variable domain in full, completed from reference TRBV2 and TRBJ1-4, reads EPEVTQTPSHQVTQMGQEVILRCVPISNHLYFYWYRQILGQKVEFLVSFYNNEISEKSEIFDDQFSVERPDGSNFTLKIRSTKLEDSAMYFCASRGQGEKLFFGSGTQLSVL.

The genes are TRBV10-3 and TRBJ1-6; D is possibly TRBD1 (6 bases). Germline V gene data show CDR1 as ENHRY and CDR2 as SYGVKD. The V gene lost 5 bases and the J gene lost 4 bases, with 6 bases spanning the gap. The CDR3 length is 13 residues. CDR3 nucleotides: TGTGCCATCAGTCAGGGGTATAATTCACCCCTCCACTTT. Protein product: CAISQGYNSPLHF.

The CDR3 loop is CASSDSGTPNTEAFF. In DNA form, the CDR3 reads TGTGCCAGCAGTGACTCTGGGACACCGAACACTGAAGCTTTCTTT. V and J are TRBV6-4 and TRBJ1-1; perhaps TRBD1 as D (6 bases). This CDR3 has 15 residues. Per the germline V gene, CDR1 is MRHNA and CDR2 is SNTAGT. Trimming shortened V by 0 bases and J by 1 base, and 9 bases separated the two germline ends.

The rearrangement joins TRBV10-3 to TRBJ1-5; no clear D. CDR1 and CDR2 from the germline V gene are ENHRY and SYGVKD. The CDR3 is made up of 12 amino acids. Trimming removed 0 bases from V and 7 bases from J, with 4 bases in between. Here the CDR3 DNA reads TGTGCCATCAGTGAGTCGCAGCAGCCCCAGCATTTT. Amino acid sequence: CAISESQQPQHF.

V and J are TRBV3-1 (or the pseudogene TRBV3-2) and TRBJ2-5, with a tentative D call TRBD2 (7 bases). The ends were cut back, 0 bases at V and 1 base at J, with 9 bases in the middle. This CDR3 is 15 amino acids long. Germline CDR1 is LGHDT and CDR2 is YNNKEL (reference sequence). The CDR3 region is CASSQEGGGQETQYF. The CDR3 DNA follows: TGTGCCAGCAGCCAAGAGGGAGGGGGCCAAGAGACCCAGTACTTC.

The CDR3 spells CASSPKGMGQNTEAFF. The CDR3 nucleotides read TGTGCCAGCAGCCCCAAGGGGATGGGTCAGAACACTGAAGCTTTCTTT. The gene calls are TRBV5-4 and TRBJ1-1; weak D call: TRBD1 (5 bases). The CDR3 has 16 amino acids. In germline, CDR1 is SGHNT, CDR2 YYREEE (reference sequence). The V and J ends lost 4 bases and 1 base respectively, with 17 bases between them.

The chain combines TRBV5-6 with TRBJ1-6; D call uncertain. V was shortened by 2 bases and J by 5 bases, with 8 bases between the two germline ends. Germline V CDR1 and CDR2: SGHDT, YYEEEE. This CDR3 has 14 residues. The CDR3 DNA reads TGTGCCAGCAGCTTAAGAGAGAATAATTCACCCCTCCACTTT. Residues: CASSLRENNSPLHF.

CDR3 DNA: TGCGCCAGCAGCTTAAGCACAGCTCTTAATGAAAAACTGTTTTTT. Protein product: CASSLSTALNEKLFF. The chain joins TRBV5-1 to TRBJ1-4, with D hard to call. Germline loops: CDR1 SGHRS, CDR2 YFSETQ. V dropped 2 bases and J dropped 4 bases, with 12 bases sitting between them. The length of the CDR3 is 15 residues. The full variable domain, rest sourced from reference TRBV5-1 and TRBJ1-4, is KAGVTQTPRYLIKTRGQQVTLSCSPISGHRSVSWYQQTPGQGLQFLFEYFSETQRNKGNFPGRFSGRQFSNSRSEMNVSTLELGDSALYLCASSLSTALNEKLFFGSGTQLSVL.

The chain joins TRBV7-3 to TRBJ2-2; 8 positions match TRBD1. Germline loops: CDR1 SGHTA, CDR2 FQGTGA. Trimming at V came to 4 bases and at J to 6 bases, leaving 4 bases not matched to a gene. This CDR3 has 14 residues. CDR3 in DNA: TGTGCCAGCAGCTCCTCCAGGGGGCCCGGGGAGCTGTTTTTT. It translates to CASSSSRGPGELFF.

V gene TRBV6-1 combines with J gene TRBJ1-1; TRBD1 matches 8 bases. Germline assignment: CDR1 MNHNS and CDR2 SASEGT. CDR3 length equals 13 residues. V trimming: 3 bases; J trimming: 8 bases; junction bases outside the gene matches: 5. For the CDR3, the DNA is TGTGCCAGCAGTGAGGGCAGGGGGCTGGAAGCTTTCTTT. Translating gives CASSEGRGLEAFF.